This T cell receptor beta chain is drawn from a study of blood T cells in healthy people across ages. A second about 7 to 12 cycle PCR used barcoded and J-beta primers. TCRdb independently ran MiXCR on the 5' RACE reads; one entry per CDR3 protein. The profile shows approximately 760,000 distinct CDR3 sequences, approximately 25% of them singletons. Trimming took 5 bases from V and 1 from J, leaving 11 bases between them. Germline-derived CDR1 and CDR2 are SGHTA and FQGTGA. The CDR3 sequence is 14 residues long. Per-sample PBMC isolation yielded at least 7 million cells. The amount of total RNA extracted per sample was at least 5.5 micrograms. The sample also formed part of further work on T cells of mothers and their children. That work states: Reads obtained per mother exceeded 8.5 million TCR beta CDR3 reads, with a few million obtained per child. In unrelated and related pairs, TCR recombination output is shaped in a similar way by thymic selection.

The specimen was blood. The chain carries TRBV7-3 and TRBJ1-1, with D unresolved. The source is a boy between 10 and 17 years old in good health. The CDR3: CASSLSTGNTEAFF. The CDR3 DNA is TGTGCCAGCAGCCTCTCGACGGGGAACACTGAAGCTTTCTTT.